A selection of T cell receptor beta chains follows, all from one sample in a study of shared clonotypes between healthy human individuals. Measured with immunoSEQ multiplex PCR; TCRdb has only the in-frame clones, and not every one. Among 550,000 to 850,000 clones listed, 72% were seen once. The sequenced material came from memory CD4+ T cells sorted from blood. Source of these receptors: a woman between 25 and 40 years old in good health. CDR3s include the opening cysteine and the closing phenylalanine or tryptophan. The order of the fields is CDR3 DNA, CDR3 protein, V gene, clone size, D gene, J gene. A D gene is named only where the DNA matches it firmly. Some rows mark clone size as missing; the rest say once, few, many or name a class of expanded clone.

TGTGCCAGCAGCCGGGGACAGGGCCACACTGAAGCTTTCTTT	CASSRGQGHTEAFF	TRBV5-5	.	TRBD1	TRBJ1-1
TGTGCCAGCAGCCTGGGACAGGGGGTGGGAAAACTGTTTTTT	CASSLGQGVGKLFF	TRBV7-2	once	TRBD1	TRBJ1-4
TGTGCCAGCAGGATTGCGGGAGGGCCTTACAATGAGCAGTTCTTC	CASRIAGGPYNEQFF	TRBV5-4	once	TRBD2	TRBJ2-1
TGTGCCAGTAGGGCTAGCGGGAGGGGAAACAATGAGCAGTTCTTC	CASRASGRGNNEQFF	TRBV19	.	TRBD2	TRBJ2-1
TGTGCCATCAGACCTACCGGGACTAGCTCAGTAATAAGGAATGAGCAGTTCTTC	CAIRPTGTSSVIRNEQFF	TRBV10-3	once	TRBD2	TRBJ2-1
TGTGCCAGCAGTTTCACCAGACTGAACACTGAAGCTTTCTTT	CASSFTRLNTEAFF	TRBV28	.	.	TRBJ1-1
TGTGCCAGCAGTCAGGTTAACTATGGCTACACCTTC	CASSQVNYGYTF	TRBV6-1	.	.	TRBJ1-2
TGTGCCAGCAGACTACACTCCGGGGAGAGTGAGCAGTTCTTC	CASRLHSGESEQFF	TRBV6-5	once	.	TRBJ2-1
TGTGCCAGCTCCTCAGGGATGCTCTATGGCTACACCTTC	CASSSGMLYGYTF	TRBV18	.	.	TRBJ1-2
TGTGCCAGCGAAGAGCGGAGGTCCTACAATGAGCAGTTCTTC	CASEERRSYNEQFF	TRBV2	.	.	TRBJ2-1
TGTGCCAGCAGTAAGGGGACAGGCCCCAATCAGCAGTACTTC	CASSKGTGPNQQYF	TRBV2	few	TRBD1	TRBJ2-7
TGTGCCAGCAGCTCGGACAGGGGGGACACCGGGGAGCTGTTTTTT	CASSSDRGDTGELFF	TRBV13	.	TRBD1	TRBJ2-2
TGTGCCAGCAGCCAAGGAGGGACAGGGTCCTACGAGCAGTACTTC	CASSQGGTGSYEQYF	TRBV4-2	.	TRBD1	TRBJ2-7
TGTGCCAGCAGTAGGAACACGGACGCTAACTATGGCTACACCTTC	CASSRNTDANYGYTF	TRBV6-6	.	.	TRBJ1-2
TGTGCCAGCTCCCCCTTTTCGACTTCTTACAATGAGCAGTTCTTC	CASSPFSTSYNEQFF	TRBV18	.	.	TRBJ2-1
TGTGCCAGCAGTCTTCTAGTGGCGGGCACAGATACGCAGTATTTT	CASSLLVAGTDTQYF	TRBV27	few	.	TRBJ2-3
TGTGCCATTGGTGGGGGGAGACGGGCAGACGAGCAGTACTTC	CAIGGGRRADEQYF	TRBV10-3	.	.	TRBJ2-7
TGTGCCAGCAGCCCACCGGGTGGGAGGGCCGACGATACGCAGTATTTT	CASSPPGGRADDTQYF	TRBV7-8	.	TRBD2	TRBJ2-3
TGTGCCAGCAGCCGACAGGGGTGGGATGAAAAACTGTTTTTT	CASSRQGWDEKLFF	TRBV14	.	TRBD1	TRBJ1-4
TGCGCCAGCAGCTCACAGGGATCGGCCGGGGAGCTGTTTTTT	CASSSQGSAGELFF	TRBV5-1	.	.	TRBJ2-2
TGCGCCAGCAGCTTCAATGGTAGGTCCAAAAGAAGAGATACGCAGTATTTT	CASSFNGRSKRRDTQYF	TRBV5-1	many	.	TRBJ2-3
TGCGCCAGCAGCCCAGACAGGATAAGGACCGGGGAGCTGTTTTTT	CASSPDRIRTGELFF	TRBV4-1	many	.	TRBJ2-2
TGTGCCAGTCGGACTAGCGGGAGGTCAGATACGCAGTATTTT	CASRTSGRSDTQYF	TRBV7-8	.	TRBD2	TRBJ2-3
TGTGCCTGGAGTGTACTTGAGATCGCCTACGAGCAGTACTTC	CAWSVLEIAYEQYF	TRBV30	once	.	TRBJ2-7
TGTGCCGCAAAACCCCGGGGGGCAAAGGACACTGAAGCTTTCTTT	CAAKPRGAKDTEAFF	TRBV6-1	.	.	TRBJ1-1
TGTGCCAGCAGACGACACGACGACTCCTACGAGCAGTACTTC	CASRRHDDSYEQYF	TRBV6-5	.	.	TRBJ2-7
TGTGCCAGTAGTATGGTAGGCACTGAAGCTTTCTTT	CASSMVGTEAFF	TRBV19	.	.	TRBJ1-1
TGTGCCAGCATCCTAGCGGGTCCCGAGGTAGGGGAGCAGTTCTTC	CASILAGPEVGEQFF	TRBV2	.	TRBD2	TRBJ2-1
TGTGCCAGCACGTTTAGCGGGATGCGAGAGACCCAGTACTTC	CASTFSGMRETQYF	TRBV6-6	once	TRBD2	TRBJ2-5
TGTGCCACCTCTGGGGGTTATGAGCAGTTCTTC	CATSGGYEQFF	TRBV28	.	.	TRBJ2-1